Below, 9 T cell receptor beta chains from the same sample are listed, as sequenced in a study of blood T cell repertoires in COVID-19. Using immunoSEQ multiplex PCR, the repertoire was profiled, and TCRdb retains in-frame clones only, with some absent. The sample includes about 130,000 clones, about 75% of them seen just once. The specimen was peripheral blood. The source of these receptors is a man at least 80 years old with acute or convalescent COVID-19.

This clone was counted between two and nine times. The chain is built from TRBV3-1 (or the pseudogene TRBV3-2) and TRBJ1-4, with 7 bases fitting TRBD1. CDR1 is LGHDT and CDR2 is YNNKEL in the germline V gene (reference sequence). The CDR3 length is 16 residues. J lost 0 bases, V lost 4 bases, and 5 bases had no gene match. The CDR3 nucleotides are TGTGCCAGCAGCCCGGGGACAGATGCAACTAATGAAAAACTGTTTTTT. This translates into CASSPGTDATNEKLFF.

This clone has more than one count but fewer than ten. The rearrangement joins TRBV5-1 to TRBJ1-1; D gene unclear. Germline lookup yields CDR1 SGHRS and CDR2 YFSETQ. V shed 4 bases and J shed 0 bases, with 13 bases lying between them. This CDR3 contains 15 residues. The CDR3: CASSGAGTMNTEAFF. The CDR3, as DNA: TGCGCCAGCAGCGGTGCGGGCACGATGAACACTGAAGCTTTCTTT.

The V and J genes are TRBV7-9 and TRBJ2-1; D perhaps matches TRBD1 (6 bases). Germline values: CDR1 SEHNR, CDR2 FQNEAQ (reference sequence). Between the trimmed V and J ends, which lost 2 bases and 3 bases, there was a span of 14 bases. This CDR3 is built from 16 residues. In DNA, the CDR3 is TGTGCCAGCAGCTTACTACGCGACAGGCTCTACAATGAGCAGTTCTTC. This sequence encodes CASSLLRDRLYNEQFF.

V is TRBV5-4 and J is TRBJ2-7, with TRBD2 matching 7 bases. The CDR3 has 13 residues. The junction had 7 bases not matched to a gene; V was cut back by 5 bases and J by 5 bases. Germline loops: CDR1 SGHNT, CDR2 YYREEE (reference sequence). The CDR3 DNA reads TGTGCCAGCAGGAAGAGCGGGGTAGACGAGCAGTACTTC. This translates into CASRKSGVDEQYF.

The chain couples TRBV27 to TRBJ1-6, with TRBD1 matching over 8 bases. The CDR3 is 16 residues long. V was pared by 4 bases and J by 5 bases, with 7 bases of the junction left unmatched. Germline-derived CDR1 and CDR2 are MNHEY and SMNVEV (reference sequence). The CDR3 is CASSSPDRGHNSPLHF. CDR3 coding DNA: TGTGCCAGCAGTTCCCCCGACAGGGGCCATAATTCACCCCTCCACTTT.

This clone has a single count. The J gene is TRBJ1-3, the V gene TRBV7-2; a possible D gene is TRBD1 (6 bases). There are 15 residues in the CDR3. The V and J ends lost 5 bases and 0 bases respectively, with 11 bases between them. Germline V lookup: CDR1 SGHTA, CDR2 FQGNSA. The CDR3 spells CASSGQSFSGNTIYF. CDR3 nucleotides: TGTGCCAGCAGCGGACAGTCTTTCTCTGGAAACACCATATATTTT.

CDR3 loop: CASSEAGYSNQPQHF. CDR3 nucleotide sequence: TGTGCCAGCAGTGAGGCGGGGTATAGCAATCAGCCCCAGCATTTT. This rearrangement joins TRBV2 to TRBJ1-5; the D is unclear. CDR1 is SNHLY and CDR2 is FYNNEI in the germline V gene. This CDR3 contains 15 residues. Trimming took off 3 bases at V and 0 bases at J, with 9 bases between the two ends.

This clone appeared a few times. This chain links TRBV19 with TRBJ1-5; 9 nucleotides line up with TRBD1. The J segment lost 3 bases and the V segment lost 6 bases, leaving 6 bases of the junction unmatched. The germline V gene encodes CDR1 LNHDA and CDR2 SQIVND (reference sequence). This CDR3 region has 15 residues. In DNA form, the CDR3 reads TGTGCCAGTAGATCGGGACAGGGATACAATCAGCCCCAGCATTTT. Its translation is CASRSGQGYNQPQHF.

J is TRBJ2-3 and V is TRBV6-4; 8 nucleotides match TRBD2. The CDR3 has 16 residues. The V segment lost 0 bases and the J segment 4 bases; nucleotides outside the gene matches: 6. CDR1 is MRHNA and CDR2 is SNTAGT in the germline V gene. The CDR3 bases are TGTGCCAGCAGTGACTCGGTAGCGGGGAGTTCAGATACGCAGTATTTT. The encoded protein is CASSDSVAGSSDTQYF.